Sequencing of this T cell receptor beta chain was carried out in a study of response to subunit inactivated influenza vaccine. Broader study findings: Authors suggested seasonal influenza vaccinations each recruit few new T cells.

TCRdb re-called the RT-PCR reads through MiXCR, storing one row per CDR3 protein. The sample consists of more than 700,000 distinct CDR3 sequences, 21% of them appearing once. V was pared by 5 bases and J by 0 bases, with 13 bases between. This CDR3 contains 15 residues. This clonotype was detected many times. Its antigen is unidentified. This TCR derives from a man aged 45-60 years who received an inactivated influenza vaccine. V gene TRBV12-3 or TRBV12-4 combines with J gene TRBJ1-1; D remains ambiguous. The sample consisted of PBMCs from blood, taken around 5 days after vaccination. The CDR3 region is CASSLRTYLNTEAFF. CDR3 nucleotides: TGTGCCAGCAGTCTACGGACCTATCTGAACACTGAAGCTTTCTTT.